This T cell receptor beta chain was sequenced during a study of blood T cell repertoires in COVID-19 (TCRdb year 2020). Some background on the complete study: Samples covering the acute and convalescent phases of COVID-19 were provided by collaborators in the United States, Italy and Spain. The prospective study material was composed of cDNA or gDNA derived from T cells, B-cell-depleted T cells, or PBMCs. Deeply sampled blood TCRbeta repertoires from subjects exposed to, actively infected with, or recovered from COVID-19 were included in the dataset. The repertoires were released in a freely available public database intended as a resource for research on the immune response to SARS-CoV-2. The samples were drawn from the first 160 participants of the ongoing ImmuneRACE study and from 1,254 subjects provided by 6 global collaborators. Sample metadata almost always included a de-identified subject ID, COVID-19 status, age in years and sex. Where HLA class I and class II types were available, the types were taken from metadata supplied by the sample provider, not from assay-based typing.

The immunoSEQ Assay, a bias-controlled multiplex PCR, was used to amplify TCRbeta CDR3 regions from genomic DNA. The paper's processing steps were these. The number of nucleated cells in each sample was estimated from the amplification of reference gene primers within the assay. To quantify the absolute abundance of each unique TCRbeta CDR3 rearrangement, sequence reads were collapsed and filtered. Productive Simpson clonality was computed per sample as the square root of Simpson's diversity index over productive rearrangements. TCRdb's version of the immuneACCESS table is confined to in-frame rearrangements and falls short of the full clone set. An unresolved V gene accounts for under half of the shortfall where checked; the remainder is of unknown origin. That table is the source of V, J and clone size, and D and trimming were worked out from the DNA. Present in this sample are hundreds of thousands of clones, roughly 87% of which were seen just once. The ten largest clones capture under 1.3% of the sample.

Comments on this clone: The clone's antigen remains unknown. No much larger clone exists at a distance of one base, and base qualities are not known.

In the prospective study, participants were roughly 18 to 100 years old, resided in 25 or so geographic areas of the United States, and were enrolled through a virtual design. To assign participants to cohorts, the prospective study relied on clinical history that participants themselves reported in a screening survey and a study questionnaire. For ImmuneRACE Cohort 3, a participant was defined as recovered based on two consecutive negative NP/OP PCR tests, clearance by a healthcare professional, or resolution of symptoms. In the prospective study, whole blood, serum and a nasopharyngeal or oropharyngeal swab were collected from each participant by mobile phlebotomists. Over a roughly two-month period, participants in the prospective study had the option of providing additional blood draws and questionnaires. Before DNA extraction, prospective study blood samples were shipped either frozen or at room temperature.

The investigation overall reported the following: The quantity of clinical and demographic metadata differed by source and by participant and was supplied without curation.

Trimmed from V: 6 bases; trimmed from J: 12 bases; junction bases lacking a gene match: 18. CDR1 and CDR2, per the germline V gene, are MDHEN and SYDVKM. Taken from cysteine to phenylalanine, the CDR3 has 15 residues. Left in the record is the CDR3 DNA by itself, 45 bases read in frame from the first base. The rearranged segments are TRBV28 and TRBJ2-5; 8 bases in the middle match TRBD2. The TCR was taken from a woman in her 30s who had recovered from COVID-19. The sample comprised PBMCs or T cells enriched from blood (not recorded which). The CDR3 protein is CASSPPRRGALSEYF. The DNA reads TGTGCCAGCAGCCCCCCGAGGCGGGGGGCCCTATCTGAGTACTTC.